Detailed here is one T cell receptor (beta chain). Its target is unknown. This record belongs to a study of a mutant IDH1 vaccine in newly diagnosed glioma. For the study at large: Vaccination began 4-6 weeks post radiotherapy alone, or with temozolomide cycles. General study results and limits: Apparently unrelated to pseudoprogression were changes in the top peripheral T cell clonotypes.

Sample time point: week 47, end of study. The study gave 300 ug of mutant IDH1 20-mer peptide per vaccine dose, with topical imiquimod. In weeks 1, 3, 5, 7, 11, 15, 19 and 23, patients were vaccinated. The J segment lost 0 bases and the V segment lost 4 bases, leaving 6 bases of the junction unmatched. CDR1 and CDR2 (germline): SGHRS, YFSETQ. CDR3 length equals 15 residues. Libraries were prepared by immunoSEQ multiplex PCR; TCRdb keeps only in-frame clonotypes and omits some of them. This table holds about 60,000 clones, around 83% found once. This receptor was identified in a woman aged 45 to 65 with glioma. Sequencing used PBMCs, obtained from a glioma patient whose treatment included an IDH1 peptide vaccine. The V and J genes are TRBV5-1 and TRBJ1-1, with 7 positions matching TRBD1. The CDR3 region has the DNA TGCGCCAGCAGCGCCCAGACAGGGATGAACACTGAAGCTTTCTTT. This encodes CASSAQTGMNTEAFF.